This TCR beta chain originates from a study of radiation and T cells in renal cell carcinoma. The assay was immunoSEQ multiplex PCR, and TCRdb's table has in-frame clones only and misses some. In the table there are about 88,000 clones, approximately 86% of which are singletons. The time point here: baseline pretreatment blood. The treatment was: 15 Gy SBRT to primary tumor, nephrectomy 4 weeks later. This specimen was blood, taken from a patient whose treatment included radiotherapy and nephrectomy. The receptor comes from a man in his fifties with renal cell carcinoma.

The CDR3 sequence is CASSPPSGAGYNEQFF. CDR3 in DNA: TGTGCCAGCTCACCACCGAGCGGGGCAGGATACAATGAGCAGTTCTTC. This chain links TRBV18 with TRBJ2-1; 7 nucleotides match TRBD2. V shed 0 bases, J shed 4 bases, and the junction held 6 bases outside the gene matches. Germline CDR1 KGHSH, CDR2 LQKENI. This CDR3 region has 16 residues.